This entry lists 9 T cell receptor beta chains sequenced from one sample in a study of T cells expressing NK-cell markers. No DNA is given; TCRdb re-called the 5' RACE reads and lists each CDR3 protein once. Found here are 550,000 or so distinct CDR3 sequences; the top ten clones hold 3% to 4.5%. Sample: blood T cells: a sorted CD56 or NKG2C T cell subset, CD4+ or CD8+ T cells, or bulk PBMC T cells (not recorded which). The receptors were gathered from a man aged 18 to 29 in good health.

The CDR3 region is CSARGQLLLVTEAFF. This sequence joins TRBV20-1 and TRBJ1-1. This CDR3 has 15 amino acids. Looked up from germline, CDR1 is DFQATT and CDR2 is SNEGSKA (reference sequence).

The V gene is TRBV9, the J gene TRBJ2-1; the D gene TCRdb calls, TRBD2, cannot be checked with no DNA. The CDR3 totals 15 residues. Germline V gives CDR1 SGDLS, CDR2 YYNGEE. This chain's CDR3 is CASSVRLAGANEQFF. Combining the CDR3 with reference TRBV9 and TRBJ2-1 gives the whole variable domain DSGVTQTPKHLITATGQRVTLRCSPRSGDLSVYWYQQSLDQGLQFLIQYYNGEERAKGNILERFSAQQFPDLHSELNLSSLELGDSALYFCASSVRLAGANEQFFGPGTRLTVL.

J is TRBJ2-3 and V is TRBV6-5; TCRdb picks TRBD1, but there is no DNA to check that call. The CDR3 has 16 residues. Germline V gives CDR1 MNHEY, CDR2 SVGAGI. CDR3 protein: CASRGSRQFPTDTQYF.

V gene TRBV5-1 combines with J gene TRBJ1-5; there is no DNA to check the TCRdb D call of TRBD1. The germline CDR1 and CDR2 sequences are SGHRS and YFSETQ. This CDR3 is built from 15 residues. The CDR3 here is CASSRTGTQGQPQHF.

This sequence joins TRBV5-1 and TRBJ2-2; TCRdb lists TRBD1, though no DNA is available to test this call. The CDR3 totals 14 residues. Germline loops: CDR1 SGHRS, CDR2 YFSETQ. Here the CDR3 reads CASSGRGLDGELFF.

The gene calls are TRBV5-5 and TRBJ2-5. This CDR3 is 17 amino acids long. The germline gives CDR1 SGHKS, CDR2 YYEKEE (reference sequence). CDR3 loop: CASSLTLRIREGETQYF.

This CDR3 reads CASRIGQSSGNTIYF. The V and J genes are TRBV6-1 and TRBJ1-3. Per germline, CDR1 MNHNS and CDR2 SASEGT. The CDR3 length is 15 residues.

J is TRBJ2-1 and V is TRBV30; TCRdb returns TRBD2, unconfirmable since there is no DNA. The CDR3 has 12 amino acids. Germline CDR1 reads GTSNPN; CDR2 reads SVGIG (reference sequence). This chain's CDR3 is CAWAGDYNEQFF.

V gene TRBV6-1 combines with J gene TRBJ1-2; the TRBD1 assignment by TCRdb is unverifiable without DNA. The CDR3 has 14 residues. Germline loops: CDR1 MNHNS, CDR2 SASEGT. The CDR3 protein is CASTQPGQGVGYTF.